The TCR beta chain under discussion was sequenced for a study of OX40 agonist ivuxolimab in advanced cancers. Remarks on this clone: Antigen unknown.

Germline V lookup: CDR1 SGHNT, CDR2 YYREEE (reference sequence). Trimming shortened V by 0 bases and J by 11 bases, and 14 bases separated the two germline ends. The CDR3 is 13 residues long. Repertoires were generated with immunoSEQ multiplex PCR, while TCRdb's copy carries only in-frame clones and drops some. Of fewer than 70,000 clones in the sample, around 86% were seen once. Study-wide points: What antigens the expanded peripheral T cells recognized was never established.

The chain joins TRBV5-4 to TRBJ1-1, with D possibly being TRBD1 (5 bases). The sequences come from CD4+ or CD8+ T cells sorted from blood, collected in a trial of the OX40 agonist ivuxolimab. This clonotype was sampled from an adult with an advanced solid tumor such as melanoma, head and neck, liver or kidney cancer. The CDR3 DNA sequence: TGTGCCAGCAGCTTGGTTGGACAATTGATGGCTTTCTTT. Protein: CASSLVGQLMAFF. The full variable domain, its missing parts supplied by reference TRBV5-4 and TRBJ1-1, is ETGVTQSPTHLIKTRGQQVTLRCSSQSGHNTVSWYQQALGQGPQFIFQYYREEENGRGNFPPRFSGLQFPNYSSELNVNALELDDSALYLCASSLVGQLMAFFGQGTRLTVV.